This T cell receptor (beta chain) was captured by sequencing in a study of blood T cells in healthy people across ages. Study-wide results and caveats: Observed TCR beta diversity showed a strong correlation with the percentage of naive T cells as measured by flow cytometry.

Alongside a J-beta primer mix, a sample-barcoded 5' primer served in a second PCR lasting about 7 to 11 cycles. MiXCR, run by TCRdb on the 5' RACE reads, gives a single entry per CDR3 protein. The sample has over 600,000 distinct CDR3 sequences, around 21% seen once. Per germline, CDR1 SNHLY and CDR2 FYNNEI. The CDR3 runs 15 residues. With 8 bases clipped from V and 7 bases from J, the junction kept 10 bases outside the gene matches. On this clonotype: Its antigen remains unidentified.

The rearrangement links TRBV2 to TRBJ2-1, with 11 bases lining up with TRBD2. Sequenced input: blood. This TCR was sampled from a man in his 70s in good health. The CDR3 loop reads CASCLTSGTRNEQFF. The CDR3 DNA follows: TGTGCCAGCTGTCTGACTAGCGGGACGAGGAATGAGCAGTTCTTC.